The 20 T cell receptor beta chains in this list originate from one sample, sequenced in a study of response to subunit inactivated influenza vaccine. TCRdb used MiXCR to reprocess the RT-PCR reads, holding one entry per CDR3 protein. The table records more than 700,000 distinct CDR3 sequences, around 20% of them present only once. The starting material was PBMCs from blood, obtained 5 days after vaccination. All receptors derive from a man over 45 who received an inactivated influenza vaccine.

This clonotype was detected a few times. The chain carries TRBV4-1 and TRBJ1-1, with D maybe TRBD1 (5 bases). This CDR3 has 15 residues. The germline V gene encodes CDR1 MGHRA and CDR2 YSYEKL. Trimming cost V 1 base and J 5 bases, with 14 bases left between them. The CDR3, as DNA: TGCGCCAGCAGCCAAGGTTGGCAGGGAAGGACTGAAGCTTTCTTT. Amino acids: CASSQGWQGRTEAFF.

The V and J genes are TRBV9 and TRBJ2-7; perhaps TRBD1 as D (6 bases). Germline V gives CDR1 SGDLS, CDR2 YYNGEE. This CDR3 region has 16 residues. V was shortened by 2 bases and J by 2 bases, with 17 bases between the two germline ends. The CDR3 protein is CASSVARDNRTYEQYF. DNA for the CDR3: TGTGCCAGCAGCGTGGCACGGGACAATAGAACCTACGAGCAGTACTTC.

The CDR3: CASSEGQRSNYGYTF. The CDR3 DNA sequence: TGTGCCAGCAGTGAGGGACAGCGATCTAACTATGGCTACACCTTC. The chain recombines TRBV3-1 with TRBJ1-2; TRBD1 aligns across 7 bases. Trimming at V came to 6 bases and at J to 0 bases, leaving 7 bases not matched to a gene. Germline V gene sequence: CDR1 LGHDT, CDR2 YNNKEL (reference sequence). This CDR3 spans 15 amino acids. The whole variable domain, remainder taken from reference TRBV3-1 and TRBJ1-2, is DTAVSQTPKYLVTQMGNDKSIKCEQNLGHDTMYWYKQDSKKFLKIMFSYNNKELIINETVPNRFSPKSPDKAHLNLHINSLELGDSAVYFCASSEGQRSNYGYTFGSGTRLTVV.

V gene TRBV5-1 combines with J gene TRBJ2-2; the D is unclear. Germline-derived CDR1 and CDR2 are SGHRS and YFSETQ. Trimming left V 4 bases short and J 7 bases short, with 8 bases between. The CDR3 totals 12 residues. The CDR3 coding sequence is TGCGCCAGCAGCGAGGTAGTCGGGGAGCTGTTTTTT. Translation gives CASSEVVGELFF. The whole variable domain, remainder taken from reference TRBV5-1 and TRBJ2-2, is KAGVTQTPRYLIKTRGQQVTLSCSPISGHRSVSWYQQTPGQGLQFLFEYFSETQRNKGNFPGRFSGRQFSNSRSEMNVSTLELGDSALYLCASSEVVGELFFGEGSRLTVL.

This chain uses TRBV7-9 with TRBJ2-5; 12 nucleotides align to TRBD2. J was trimmed by 5 bases and V by 6 bases; bases with no gene match: 4. Germline loops: CDR1 SEHNR, CDR2 FQNEAQ (reference sequence). The CDR3 has 14 amino acids. The CDR3, as DNA: TGTGCCAGCAGTACGACTAGCGGGAGCGAGACCCAGTACTTC. It codes for CASSTTSGSETQYF.

This clonotype was seen ten or more times. The chain joins TRBV7-2 to TRBJ2-5; 9 bases are a match to TRBD1. This CDR3 comprises 16 residues. The V gene end was trimmed by 5 bases and the J gene end by 4 bases; junction bases not matched to a gene: 11. CDR1 is SGHTA and CDR2 is FQGNSA in the germline V gene. The CDR3 is CASSPGTGFRLETQYF. CDR3 in DNA: TGTGCCAGCAGCCCCGGGACAGGGTTTCGTTTAGAGACCCAGTACTTC.

The rearrangement links TRBV6-1 to TRBJ2-3, with D uncertain. The CDR3 runs 13 residues. Germline V gene sequence: CDR1 MNHNS, CDR2 SASEGT. V gave up 6 bases and J gave up 0 bases, with 7 bases separating them. The CDR3 DNA reads as TGTGCCAGCAGCGCAACTAGCACAGATACGCAGTATTTT. Translated, it gives CASSATSTDTQYF.

This clonotype was observed a single time. The chain combines TRBV3-1 with TRBJ2-1; unclear D gene. Germline V lookup: CDR1 LGHDT, CDR2 YNNKEL (reference sequence). The V end lost 0 bases, the J end lost 2 bases, and 11 bases lay between the germline ends. The CDR3 is made up of 16 amino acids. Here the CDR3 DNA reads TGTGCCAGCAGCCAAGATCTTGCGTCAGCCTACAATGAGCAGTTCTTC. Residues: CASSQDLASAYNEQFF.

This clonotype was recorded a few times. Written as DNA, the CDR3 is TGTGCCAGCAGTGAAGCGCGTGCCACCGGGGAGCTGTTTTTT. Amino acid sequence: CASSEARATGELFF. V and J are TRBV2 and TRBJ2-2; D remains unclear. V lost 0 bases and J lost 4, with 6 bases in between. Germline V lookup: CDR1 SNHLY, CDR2 FYNNEI. CDR3 size: 14 residues.

This clonotype was picked up a small number of times. The V call is TRBV20-1, the J call TRBJ1-4; unclear D gene. The CDR3 loop spans 16 amino acids. V was trimmed by 2 bases and J by 3 bases, leaving 16 bases between them. The germline V gene has CDR1 DFQATT and CDR2 SNEGSKA (reference sequence). For the CDR3, the DNA is TGCAGTGCTAGACTCAGACGATGGACGGCTAATGAAAAACTGTTTTTT. It is translated as CSARLRRWTANEKLFF.

The V gene is TRBV5-1, the J gene TRBJ2-3; D ambiguous. This CDR3 is 13 amino acids long. Germline lookup yields CDR1 SGHRS and CDR2 YFSETQ. Trimming removed 3 bases from V and 5 bases from J, with 10 bases in between. The CDR3 protein is CASSSAGGDTQYF. CDR3 nucleotide sequence: TGCGCCAGCAGCTCAGCCGGCGGAGATACGCAGTATTTT.

The chain links TRBV28 to TRBJ2-5; 9 nucleotides align to TRBD1. The CDR3 loop spans 14 amino acids. Germline values: CDR1 MDHEN, CDR2 SYDVKM. V lost 6 bases and J lost 1; bases outside the gene matches: 3. The CDR3: CASRTGQGQETQYF. The CDR3 DNA follows: TGTGCCAGCAGAACGGGACAGGGCCAAGAGACCCAGTACTTC.

This chain uses TRBV7-2 with TRBJ1-1; maybe TRBD1 (5 bases). Trimming removed 5 bases from V and 10 bases from J, with 14 bases in between. CDR3 length equals 12 residues. Germline CDR1 SGHTA, CDR2 FQGNSA. CDR3 sequence: CASSPNARGAFF. CDR3 in DNA: TGTGCCAGCAGCCCCAACGCAAGGGGAGCTTTCTTT. Supplemented by reference TRBV7-2 and TRBJ1-1, the full variable domain reads GAGVSQSPSNKVTEKGKDVELRCDPISGHTALYWYRQSLGQGLEFLIYFQGNSAPDKSGLPSDRFSAERTGGSVSTLTIQRTQQEDSAVYLCASSPNARGAFFGQGTRLTVV.

The chain has TRBV4-2 and TRBJ2-5; the match to TRBD1 covers 9 bases. Trimming cost V 5 bases and J 5 bases; bases outside gene matches: 9. The CDR3 extends over 15 amino acids. Looked up from germline, CDR1 is LGHNA and CDR2 is YNFKEQ. CDR3 in DNA: TGTGCCAGCAGCGACACACAGGGGGCCGTGGAGACCCAGTACTTC. Its translation: CASSDTQGAVETQYF.

The rearrangement uses TRBV19 and TRBJ1-2, with 12 nucleotides matching TRBD1. J lost 8 bases, V lost 5 bases, and 9 bases had no gene match. The length of the CDR3 is 15 residues. Germline CDR1 reads LNHDA; CDR2 reads SQIVND (reference sequence). The CDR3 sequence is CASSLRDRGQYGYTF. CDR3 nucleotides: TGTGCCAGTAGTCTCCGGGACAGGGGGCAATACGGCTACACCTTC.

The chain is built from TRBV10-3 and TRBJ2-7; 10 nucleotides align to TRBD2. The CDR3 totals 15 residues. CDR1 ENHRY and CDR2 SYGVKD come from the germline V gene. After removal of 3 bases from V and 5 bases from J, the junction contained 7 bases not matched to a gene. This CDR3 reads CAISDPGTSANEQYF. CDR3 DNA: TGTGCCATCAGTGATCCTGGGACTAGCGCTAACGAGCAGTACTTC.

The CDR3 nucleotides are TGCGCCAGCAGCCCTCGGCCACTAGACAGTGAAAAACTGTTTTTT. Amino acids: CASSPRPLDSEKLFF. The chain employs TRBV5-1 and TRBJ1-4; tentatively, D is TRBD1 (5 bases). The CDR3 is 15 residues long. Trimming took off 4 bases at V and 7 bases at J, with 17 bases between the two ends. Germline V gives CDR1 SGHRS, CDR2 YFSETQ.

This clonotype was counted at least ten times. This chain's CDR3 is CATSKDQGTVSNQPQHF. CDR3 DNA: TGTGCCACCAGCAAAGATCAGGGTACAGTGAGCAATCAGCCCCAGCATTTT. The chain couples TRBV15 to TRBJ1-5; the D gene is possibly TRBD1 (5 bases). Deletions cut 4 bases from V and 1 base from J, with 17 bases between. Germline V gene sequence: CDR1 LNHNV, CDR2 YYDKDF (reference sequence). CDR3 length: 17 amino acids.

The chain combines TRBV9 with TRBJ1-2, with no clear D. Germline V lookup: CDR1 SGDLS, CDR2 YYNGEE. This CDR3 is 15 amino acids long. Trimming removed 0 bases from V and 0 bases from J, with 9 bases in between. The CDR3 protein is CASSVAGGPNYGYTF. In nucleotides, the CDR3 is TGTGCCAGCAGCGTAGCAGGCGGTCCTAACTATGGCTACACCTTC.

For this clonotype: The junction shows a germline mismatch at one end, possibly a read error. The chain combines TRBV6-1 with TRBJ2-3; TRBD2 matches at 12 bases. From germline, CDR1 is MNHNS and CDR2 SASEGT. The CDR3 has 16 amino acids. CDR3 coding DNA: TGTGCCAGCAGTCGACTAGCGGGGGTGAGCACAGATGCGCAGTATTTT. This encodes CASSRLAGVSTDAQYF.